Listed here are 10 T cell receptor beta chains from one sample, sequenced in a study of response to subunit inactivated influenza vaccine. Via MiXCR, TCRdb re-called the RT-PCR reads, giving one row per CDR3 protein. The table records a few hundred thousand distinct CDR3 sequences, 21% of them present only once. The sequencing here drew on PBMCs from blood, taken about 20 months after vaccination. The receptors were gathered from a man aged 45-69 years who received an inactivated influenza vaccine.

This clonotype was counted a few times. The V gene is TRBV15, the J gene TRBJ2-2, with D possibly being TRBD2 (6 bases). V dropped 5 bases and J dropped 3 bases, with 13 bases sitting between them. Germline CDR1 is LNHNV and CDR2 is YYDKDF (reference sequence). The CDR3 covers 15 residues. The CDR3 DNA reads as TGTGCCACCAGCCTGGGACTGCCTCACACCGGGGAGCTGTTTTTT. Its translation is CATSLGLPHTGELFF.

This clonotype has just a few counts. V is TRBV20-1 and J is TRBJ1-1; D is uncertain. The V end was cut by 5 bases, the J end by 2 bases, with 6 bases between. This CDR3 is built from 11 residues. CDR1 is DFQATT and CDR2 is SNEGSKA in the germline V gene (reference sequence). This chain's CDR3 is CSALYNTEAFF. CDR3 DNA: TGCAGTGCTCTCTATAACACTGAAGCTTTCTTT.

There are a few counts of this clonotype. V gene TRBV20-1 combines with J gene TRBJ1-2; TRBD1 might be the D (5 bases). This CDR3 is 14 amino acids long. V lost 6 bases and J 4 bases, leaving 18 bases between the germline ends. Germline V CDR1 and CDR2: DFQATT, SNEGSKA (reference sequence). CDR3 sequence (DNA): TGCAGTGCCCCGCTGGGGGGGGAGGGCTATGGCTACACCTTC. As protein: CSAPLGGEGYGYTF.

This clonotype was recorded many times. The chain combines TRBV7-2 with TRBJ1-5, with 7 bases fitting TRBD1. V gave up 3 bases and J gave up 4 bases; unmatched junction bases: 3. CDR3 length equals 14 residues. Germline CDR1 is SGHTA and CDR2 is FQGNSA. CDR3 nucleotide sequence: TGTGCCAGCAGCTTTGACAGGGAAAATCAGCCCCAGCATTTT. It codes for CASSFDRENQPQHF. Filled out from reference TRBV7-2 and TRBJ1-5, the complete variable domain reads GAGVSQSPSNKVTEKGKDVELRCDPISGHTALYWYRQSLGQGLEFLIYFQGNSAPDKSGLPSDRFSAERTGGSVSTLTIQRTQQEDSAVYLCASSFDRENQPQHFGDGTRLSIL.

This clonotype was found many times. The rearrangement links TRBV5-1 to TRBJ1-1, with 10 nucleotides matching TRBD1. The CDR3 totals 15 residues. The germline gives CDR1 SGHRS, CDR2 YFSETQ. Losses at the gene ends were 0 bases for V and 5 bases for J; bases not matched to a gene: 4. CDR3 DNA: TGCGCCAGCAGCTTGGAGGGACAGGGGTTGACTGAAGCTTTCTTT. Protein: CASSLEGQGLTEAFF.

This clonotype has more than one count but fewer than ten. This chain joins TRBV24-1 and TRBJ2-6; D is ambiguous. Looked up from germline, CDR1 is KGHDR and CDR2 is SFDVKD. The CDR3 has 13 amino acids. V lost 6 bases and J lost 2, with 4 bases in between. The CDR3 spells CATSFPGANVLTF. The CDR3 region has the DNA TGTGCCACCAGTTTCCCTGGGGCCAACGTCCTGACTTTC.

The rearrangement uses TRBV6-5 and TRBJ2-7; the D gene could be TRBD1 or TRBD2 (6 bases each). Per germline, CDR1 MNHEY and CDR2 SVGAGI. V dropped 2 bases and J dropped 1 base, with 15 bases sitting between them. The CDR3 sequence is 16 residues long. CDR3 region: CASSYTGGGGSYEQYF. In DNA form, the CDR3 reads TGTGCCAGCAGTTACACCGGAGGGGGAGGATCCTACGAGCAGTACTTC.

This clonotype was observed many times. CDR3 amino acids: CASSLGFGRGVQNSPLHF. The CDR3 DNA reads TGTGCCAGCAGTTTGGGTTTCGGCAGGGGCGTGCAAAATTCACCCCTCCACTTT. The V gene is TRBV28, the J gene TRBJ1-6, with D tentatively TRBD1 (6 bases). CDR1 and CDR2 (germline): MDHEN, SYDVKM. V lost 3 bases and J lost 7, with 22 bases in between. The CDR3 has 18 amino acids.

Only a few counts were recorded for this clonotype. V is TRBV7-8 and J is TRBJ1-1; weak D call: TRBD1 (6 bases). From germline, CDR1 is SGHVS and CDR2 FQNEAQ. CDR3 length: 16 amino acids. V lost 1 base and J 5 bases, leaving 17 bases between the germline ends. The CDR3: CASSLEGGRVYTEAFF. The CDR3 DNA follows: TGTGCCAGCAGCTTAGAGGGGGGGCGCGTATATACTGAAGCTTTCTTT. Combining the CDR3 with reference TRBV7-8 and TRBJ1-1 gives the whole variable domain GAGVSQSPRYKVAKRGQDVALRCDPISGHVSLFWYQQALGQGPEFLTYFQNEAQLDKSGLPSDRFFAERPEGSVSTLKIQRTQQEDSAVYLCASSLEGGRVYTEAFFGQGTRLTVV.

Judged by abundance, this clonotype is medium-sized. J is TRBJ1-2 and V is TRBV12-3 or TRBV12-4, with D tentatively TRBD1 (5 bases). The CDR3 sequence is 13 residues long. V was clipped by 8 bases and J by 2 bases, with 12 bases between them. The CDR3 region is CASATGTNYGYTF. The CDR3 nucleotides are TGTGCCAGCGCTACCGGGACCAACTATGGCTACACCTTC.